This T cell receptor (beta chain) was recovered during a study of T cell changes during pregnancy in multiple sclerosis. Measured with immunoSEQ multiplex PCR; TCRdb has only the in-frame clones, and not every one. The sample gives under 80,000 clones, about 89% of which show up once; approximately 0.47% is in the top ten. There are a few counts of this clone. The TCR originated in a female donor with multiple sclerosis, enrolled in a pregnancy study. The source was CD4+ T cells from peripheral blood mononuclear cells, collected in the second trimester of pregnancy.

CDR3 bases: TGTGCCAGCAGACAGGGGGAGGGCTATGGCTACACCTTC. It yields the protein CASRQGEGYGYTF. The chain couples TRBV6-5 to TRBJ1-2; TRBD1 aligns across 8 bases. This CDR3 has 13 amino acids. Germline values: CDR1 MNHEY, CDR2 SVGAGI. V lost 6 bases to trimming and J lost 4 bases; unmatched junction nucleotides: 4.